Below, 16 T cell receptor beta chains from the same sample are listed, as sequenced in a study of blood T cell repertoires in COVID-19. The repertoire was sequenced with immunoSEQ multiplex PCR; TCRdb's copy has only in-frame clones and lacks some. Here the sample spans 140,000 to 150,000 clones, around 86% being singletons. Sequencing input: peripheral blood. The source is a human donor in a cohort sampled during active COVID-19.

This clone was detected only once. The chain recombines TRBV5-1 with TRBJ2-2, with a possible D match to TRBD1 (6 bases). Germline-derived CDR1 and CDR2 are SGHRS and YFSETQ. Trimming removed 1 base at V and 7 bases at J, with 14 bases between. The CDR3 is 15 residues long. CDR3 coding DNA: TGCGCCAGCAGCTTGCCACAGGGTGTCGGCGGGGAGCTGTTTTTT. Residues: CASSLPQGVGGELFF.

This sequence joins TRBV27 and TRBJ2-7, with 11 nucleotides matching TRBD2. The V and J ends lost 5 bases and 3 bases, in that order; junction bases with no gene match: 6. CDR1 and CDR2 (germline): MNHEY, SMNVEV (reference sequence). The CDR3 contains 15 residues. CDR3 coding DNA: TGTGCCAGCAGTCGCACCGGGACTAGCGGCTACGAGCAGTACTTC. Translating gives CASSRTGTSGYEQYF.

The chain links TRBV5-1 to TRBJ2-7, with D perhaps matching TRBD2 (6 bases). The germline CDR1 and CDR2 sequences are SGHRS and YFSETQ. CDR3 length equals 14 residues. With 0 bases removed from V and 3 bases from J, the gap between germline ends came to 10 bases. The CDR3, as DNA: TGCGCCAGCAGCTTGGATGACGGGAGCTACGAGCAGTACTTC. Translating gives CASSLDDGSYEQYF. The complete variable domain, with remaining parts taken from reference TRBV5-1 and TRBJ2-7, reads KAGVTQTPRYLIKTRGQQVTLSCSPISGHRSVSWYQQTPGQGLQFLFEYFSETQRNKGNFPGRFSGRQFSNSRSEMNVSTLELGDSALYLCASSLDDGSYEQYFGPGTRLTVT.

This clone occurred a few times. This chain links TRBV27 with TRBJ2-6, with 7 nucleotides matching TRBD1. Germline assignment: CDR1 MNHEY and CDR2 SMNVEV (reference sequence). The length of the CDR3 is 17 residues. The trim removed 2 bases at V and 1 base at J, leaving 5 bases unmatched. The CDR3: CASSLQTGRSGANVLTF. The DNA for the CDR3 is TGTGCCAGCAGTTTACAGACAGGGCGATCTGGGGCCAACGTCCTGACTTTC.

A single count supports this clone. J is TRBJ2-7 and V is TRBV15; 13 bases line up with TRBD2. J gave up 4 bases and V 4 bases, and 4 bases lay outside the gene matches. The germline CDR1 and CDR2 sequences are LNHNV and YYDKDF (reference sequence). The CDR3 totals 15 residues. The CDR3 DNA follows: TGTGCCACCAGCAACCTGGGACTAGCGGGATACGAGCAGTACTTC. Translated, it gives CATSNLGLAGYEQYF.

This chain uses TRBV7-9 with TRBJ2-5; 10 nucleotides line up with TRBD2. The CDR3 length is 17 residues. Germline CDR1 and CDR2: SEHNR and FQNEAQ (reference sequence). The V gene end was trimmed by 2 bases and the J gene end by 4 bases; junction bases not matched to a gene: 10. Here the CDR3 reads CASSLYSSGSAGETQYF. As DNA, the CDR3 is TGTGCCAGCAGCTTATACTCTAGCGGGAGTGCCGGAGAGACCCAGTACTTC.

With regard to this clone: This sample includes further DNA sequences coding for the same CDR3. The V gene is TRBV2, the J gene TRBJ1-3, with D possibly being TRBD1 (6 bases). The CDR3 has 14 residues. Germline V gene sequence: CDR1 SNHLY, CDR2 FYNNEI. V gave up 2 bases and J gave up 3 bases, with 8 bases separating them. DNA of the CDR3: TGTGCCAGCAGTGAACAAGGGGGTGGAAACACCATATATTTT. This codes for CASSEQGGGNTIYF.

The V call is TRBV3-1 (or the pseudogene TRBV3-2), the J call TRBJ2-7; 7 nucleotides align to TRBD1. CDR1 and CDR2 from the germline V gene are LGHDT and YNNKEL (reference sequence). The CDR3 is made up of 17 amino acids. J was trimmed by 2 bases and V by 4 bases; bases with no gene match: 14. The CDR3 protein is CASSRSLQQGTTYEQYF. Here the CDR3 DNA reads TGTGCCAGCAGCCGAAGCCTCCAACAGGGGACCACCTACGAGCAGTACTTC.

The chain combines TRBV25-1 with TRBJ1-2, with D perhaps matching TRBD1 (5 bases). Germline loops: CDR1 MGHDK, CDR2 SYGVNS. The V end lost 4 bases, the J end lost 4 bases, and 16 bases lay between the germline ends. There are 15 residues in the CDR3. The CDR3 DNA reads as TGTGCCAGCAGTGGATTTTCTGACAGTCTCTATGGCTACACCTTC. This encodes CASSGFSDSLYGYTF.

V is TRBV6-2 or TRBV6-3 and J is TRBJ2-2; no clear D gene. This CDR3 region has 14 residues. Trimming pared 5 bases from V and 5 bases from J, leaving 12 bases between. CDR1 is MNHEY and CDR2 is SVGEGT in the germline V gene. The CDR3 here is CASSTEVVTGELFF. Here the CDR3 DNA reads TGTGCCAGCAGTACCGAGGTAGTTACCGGGGAGCTGTTTTTT.

The chain links TRBV4-3 to TRBJ2-7; D gene unclear. Trimming pared 0 bases from V and 2 bases from J, leaving 11 bases between. The germline CDR1 and CDR2 sequences are LGHNA and YSLEER. The CDR3 length is 15 residues. The chain's CDR3 is CASSQDVGGTYEQYF. Written as DNA, the CDR3 is TGCGCCAGCAGCCAAGATGTTGGCGGCACCTACGAGCAGTACTTC.

The chain combines TRBV6-2 or TRBV6-3 with TRBJ1-4; TRBD1 matches 7 bases. CDR1 is MNHEY, CDR2 SVGEGT, per germline. The junction had 3 bases not matched to a gene; V was cut back by 2 bases and J by 0 bases. The CDR3 is 16 amino acids. The CDR3 loop is CASSYGDSSTNEKLFF. CDR3 in DNA: TGTGCCAGCAGTTACGGGGACAGTTCAACTAATGAAAAACTGTTTTTT.

The chain links TRBV5-1 to TRBJ2-7; maybe TRBD2 (5 bases). The V gene lost 3 bases and the J gene lost 6 bases, with 10 bases spanning the gap. Germline CDR1 is SGHRS and CDR2 is YFSETQ. There are 12 residues in the CDR3. The CDR3 reads CASSSDRGEQYF. For the CDR3, the DNA is TGCGCCAGCAGCTCGGATCGGGGCGAGCAGTACTTC.

The J gene is TRBJ2-6, the V gene TRBV28, with 14 bases identical to TRBD2. The CDR3 is 19 residues long. Germline CDR1 MDHEN, CDR2 SYDVKM. The V gene end was trimmed by 0 bases and the J gene end by 0 bases; junction bases not matched to a gene: 1. Here the CDR3 DNA reads TGTGCCAGCAGTTTATGGGGGACTAGCGGGAGCTCTGGGGCCAACGTCCTGACTTTC. Translated: CASSLWGTSGSSGANVLTF.

V is TRBV29-1 and J is TRBJ1-4; the D is unclear. Trimming shortened V by 6 bases and J by 4 bases, and 9 bases separated the two germline ends. Germline V CDR1 and CDR2: SQVTM, ANQGSEA. The CDR3 covers 12 residues. CDR3 sequence: CSVGGLNEKLFF. DNA for the CDR3: TGCAGCGTAGGCGGGCTTAATGAAAAACTGTTTTTT. Full variable domain (rest looked up from reference TRBV29-1 and TRBJ1-4): SAVISQKPSRDICQRGTSLTIQCQVDSQVTMMFWYRQQPGQSLTLIATANQGSEATYESGFVIDKFPISRPNLTFSTLTVSNMSPEDSSIYLCSVGGLNEKLFFGSGTQLSVL.

The V call is TRBV18, the J call TRBJ2-5, with D possibly TRBD2 on 5 matching bases. V was clipped by 6 bases and J by 2 bases, with 16 bases between them. CDR1 KGHSH and CDR2 LQKENI come from the germline V gene. The CDR3 spans 15 residues. Written as DNA, the CDR3 is TGTGCCAGCTCCACCGATCGGACTTCTCAAGAGACCCAGTACTTC. It yields the protein CASSTDRTSQETQYF.